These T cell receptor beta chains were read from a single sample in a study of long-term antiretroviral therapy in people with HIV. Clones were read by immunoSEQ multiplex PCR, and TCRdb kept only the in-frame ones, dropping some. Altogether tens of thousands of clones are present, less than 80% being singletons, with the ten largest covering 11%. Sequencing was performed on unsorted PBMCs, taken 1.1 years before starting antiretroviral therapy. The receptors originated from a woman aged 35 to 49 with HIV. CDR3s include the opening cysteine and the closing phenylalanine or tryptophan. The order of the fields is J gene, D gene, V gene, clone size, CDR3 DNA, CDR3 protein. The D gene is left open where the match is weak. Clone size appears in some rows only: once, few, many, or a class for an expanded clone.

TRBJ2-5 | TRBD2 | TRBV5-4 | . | TGTGCCAGCAGCTTGGGTGTTAGCGGGAGCTTAGTGGGGACCCAGTACTTC | CASSLGVSGSLVGTQYF
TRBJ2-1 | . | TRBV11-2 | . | TGTGCCACCAAGGGGTCACCTCCAGAGCAGTTCTTC | CATKGSPPEQFF
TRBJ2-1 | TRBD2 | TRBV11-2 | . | TGTGCCAGCAGCTTACCGTGGGGCGGGAGTAGCAATGAGCAGTTCTTC | CASSLPWGGSSNEQFF
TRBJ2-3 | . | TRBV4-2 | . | TGTGCCAGCAGCCCTCGGGGACCTACTAGCACAGATACGCAGTATTTT | CASSPRGPTSTDTQYF
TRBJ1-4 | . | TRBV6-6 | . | TGTGCCACACGGGATGGCTATGAAAAACTGTTTTTT | CATRDGYEKLFF
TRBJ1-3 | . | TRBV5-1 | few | TGCGCCAGCAGCTTGGGGGGGAGCTCTGGAAACACCATATATTTT | CASSLGGSSGNTIYF
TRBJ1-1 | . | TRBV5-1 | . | TGCGCCAGCAGCTCCCAGGGAGGAAACACTGAAGCTTTCTTT | CASSSQGGNTEAFF
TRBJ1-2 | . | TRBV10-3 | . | TGTGCCACCCAGGTGGGGGTAGACTATGGCTACACCTTC | CATQVGVDYGYTF
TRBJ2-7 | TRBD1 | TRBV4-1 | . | TGCGCCAGCAGCCAGGAAAAGGGACAGCTTTTCTCCTACGAGCAGTACTTC | CASSQEKGQLFSYEQYF
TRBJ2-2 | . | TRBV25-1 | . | TGTGCCAGCAGTGAGAACACCGGGGAGCTGTTTTTT | CASSENTGELFF
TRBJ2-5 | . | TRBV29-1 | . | TGCAGCGTTGAATTTGGGGTTGGGGAGACCCAGTACTTC | CSVEFGVGETQYF
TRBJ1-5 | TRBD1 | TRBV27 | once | TGTGCCACCGCAGGGGGCTTGAATCAGCCCCAGCATTTT | CATAGGLNQPQHF
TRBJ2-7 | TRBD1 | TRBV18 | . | TGTGCCAGCTCACCACTCACACAGGGGGGTATCGAGCAGTACTTC | CASSPLTQGGIEQYF
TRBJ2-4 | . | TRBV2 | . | TGTGCCAGCAGGGAGGGGACAGCCAAAAACATTCAGTACTTC | CASREGTAKNIQYF
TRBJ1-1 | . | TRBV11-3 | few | TGTGCCAGCTCCAGCCGGGGGGATGAAGCTTTCTTT | CASSSRGDEAFF
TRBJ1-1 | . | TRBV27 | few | TGTGCCAGCAGTTTAAAAGGGGAGTGGCACACTGAAGCTTTCTTT | CASSLKGEWHTEAFF
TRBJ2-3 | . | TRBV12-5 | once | TGTGCTAGTGGTACCAGGGGAACGCAGTATTTT | CASGTRGTQYF
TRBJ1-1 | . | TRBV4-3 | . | TGCGCCAGCAGCCAAGAATGGCATGACACTGAAGCTTTCTTT | CASSQEWHDTEAFF
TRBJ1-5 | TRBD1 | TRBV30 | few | TGTGCCTGGAGTGGGGGGACAGGGAGGAATCAGCCCCAGCATTTT | CAWSGGTGRNQPQHF
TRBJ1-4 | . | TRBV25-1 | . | TGTGCCAGCAGCTTTGCGGGGGTGGGAGAAAAACTGTTTTTT | CASSFAGVGEKLFF
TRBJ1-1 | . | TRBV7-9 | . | TGTGCCAGCAGCTTAGACAGGCGTGAAGCTTTCTTT | CASSLDRREAFF
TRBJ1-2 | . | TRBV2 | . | TGTGCCAGCACGGCAACAGATAACTATGGCTACACCTTC | CASTATDNYGYTF
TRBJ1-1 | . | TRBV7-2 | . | TGTGCCAGCAGCCTCGGACGGCACCCGGTGGCTTTCTTT | CASSLGRHPVAFF
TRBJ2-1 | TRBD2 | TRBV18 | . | TGTGCCAGCTCACCACCTAGTCTAGCGGTTGAGCAGTTCTTC | CASSPPSLAVEQFF
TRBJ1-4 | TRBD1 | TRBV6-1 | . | TGTGCCACATCACCGGCCGGGACAGTTGAAAAACTGTTTTTT | CATSPAGTVEKLFF
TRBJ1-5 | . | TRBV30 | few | TGTGCCTGGAGTGTAAGAGGGGCAGGTGTTCAGCCCCAGCATTTT | CAWSVRGAGVQPQHF
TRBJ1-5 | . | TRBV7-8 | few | TGTGCCAGCAGCGCAGACAGATACAATCAGCCCCAGCATTTT | CASSADRYNQPQHF
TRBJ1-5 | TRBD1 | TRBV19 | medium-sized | TGTGCCAGTACCGCCGACAGGGGGAATCAGCCCCAGCATTTT | CASTADRGNQPQHF
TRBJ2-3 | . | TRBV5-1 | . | TGCGCCAGCAGCTTGGATGGGACTCGGTGGGCGGATACGCAGTATTTT | CASSLDGTRWADTQYF
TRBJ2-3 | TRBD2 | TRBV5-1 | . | TGCGCCAGCAATTTTGCGGGGGGCACAGATACGCAGTATTTT | CASNFAGGTDTQYF
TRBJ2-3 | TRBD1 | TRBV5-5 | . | TGTGCCAGCAGCACCCGACAGGGCTTGGCAGATACGCAGTATTTT | CASSTRQGLADTQYF
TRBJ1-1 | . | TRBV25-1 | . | TGTGCCAGCAGGGACAGCAGGAACACTGAAGCTTTCTTT | CASRDSRNTEAFF
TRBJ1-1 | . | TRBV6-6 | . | TGTGCCAGCAGTCAGTGGGCTCGGACTGAAGCTTTCTTT | CASSQWARTEAFF
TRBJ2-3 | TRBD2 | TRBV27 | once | TGTGCCAGCAGTCCCCGGACTAGCGACAGCACAGATACGCAGTATTTT | CASSPRTSDSTDTQYF
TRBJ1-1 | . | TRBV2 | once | TGTGCCAGCAGCTGGTCCGGGGGCACTGAAGCTTTCTTT | CASSWSGGTEAFF
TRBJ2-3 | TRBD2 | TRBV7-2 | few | TGTGCCAGCAGCTTAGCGCGGCGGGGGGAAGATACGCAGTATTTT | CASSLARRGEDTQYF
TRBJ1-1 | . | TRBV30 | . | TGTGCCTGGAAGTTGGCCAGGGCAAACGGGAACACTGAAGCTTTCTTT | CAWKLARANGNTEAFF
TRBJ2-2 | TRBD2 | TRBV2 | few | TGTGCCAGCAGTGAATCGGGGGGAGGTTTCACCGGGGAGCTGTTTTTT | CASSESGGGFTGELFF
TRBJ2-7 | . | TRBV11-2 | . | TGTGCCAGCAGCTTAGGGTATGGGTCCGAGCAGTACTTC | CASSLGYGSEQYF
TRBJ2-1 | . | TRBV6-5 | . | TGTGCCAGCAGTTCAGGGGTCAAGTACAATGAGCAGTTCTTC | CASSSGVKYNEQFF
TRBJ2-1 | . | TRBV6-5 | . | TGTGCCAGCAGTTACTCAGGAGGTATCGATGAGCAGTTCTTC | CASSYSGGIDEQFF
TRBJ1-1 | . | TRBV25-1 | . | TGTGCCAGCATCCATTCGGTCTTAATTAACACTGAAGCTTTCTTT | CASIHSVLINTEAFF
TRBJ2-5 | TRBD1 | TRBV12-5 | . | TGTGCTAGTGGCCAGGGGGCGTGGGAGACCCAGTACTTC | CASGQGAWETQYF
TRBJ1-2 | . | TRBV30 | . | TGTGCCTGTCCCTTAAACTATGGCTACACCTTC | CACPLNYGYTF
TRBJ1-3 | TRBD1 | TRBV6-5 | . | TGTGCCAGCACCCCCGGACAGGCATATGGAAACACCATATATTTT | CASTPGQAYGNTIYF